Each of the 5 T cell receptor beta chains below was sequenced from the same sample in a study of cytomegalovirus exposure and HLA in healthy donors. PCR amplification relied on 60 Vbeta primers (plus 13 Jbeta primers). Measured with immunoSEQ multiplex PCR; TCRdb has only the in-frame clones, and not every one. The sample carries about 120,000 clones, around 85% recorded once. The specimen sequenced was PBMCs. The receptors originated from a man aged 18 to 29 in good health and CMV-seropositive.

The genes are TRBV10-3 and TRBJ1-5, with 7 bases lining up with TRBD1. The CDR3 is made up of 16 amino acids. Germline V gene lookup returns CDR1 ENHRY and CDR2 SYGVKD. Trimming at V came to 2 bases and at J to 7 bases, leaving 11 bases not matched to a gene. As DNA, the CDR3 is TGTGCCATCAGTGAGGCAGGGGGAACGGTTGGACAGCCCCAGCATTTT. It translates to CAISEAGGTVGQPQHF.

This sequence joins TRBV4-3 and TRBJ2-3; 8 bases are shared with TRBD2. The CDR3 has 18 residues. Trimming took 3 bases from V and 3 from J; bases not matched to a gene: 14. Germline lookup yields CDR1 LGHNA and CDR2 YSLEER. CDR3 DNA: TGCGCCAGCAGCCACCCTTGGGACGGGGGGGCCATAACAGATACGCAGTATTTT. Amino acids: CASSHPWDGGAITDTQYF.

The V gene is TRBV30, the J gene TRBJ2-7; D is unclear. Per germline, CDR1 GTSNPN and CDR2 SVGIG (reference sequence). CDR3 size: 11 residues. CDR3 DNA: TGTGCGAGCGAAACCTCCTACGAGCAGTACTTC. Translating gives CASETSYEQYF.

V and J are TRBV25-1 and TRBJ2-7; possibly TRBD2 for D (6 bases). Germline V gene lookup returns CDR1 MGHDK and CDR2 SYGVNS. V was clipped by 4 bases and J by 4 bases, with 8 bases between them. The CDR3 has 12 residues. The CDR3 region has the DNA TGTGCCAGCAGTGCGGGGGTATACGAGCAGTACTTC. Encoded protein: CASSAGVYEQYF.

The chain carries TRBV5-1 and TRBJ1-1; unclear D gene. The V and J ends lost 6 bases and 4 bases respectively, with 7 bases between them. This CDR3 has 11 amino acids. Looked up from germline, CDR1 is SGHRS and CDR2 is YFSETQ. The CDR3 loop is CASKSGTEAFF. Here the CDR3 DNA reads TGCGCCAGCAAATCGGGCACTGAAGCTTTCTTT.